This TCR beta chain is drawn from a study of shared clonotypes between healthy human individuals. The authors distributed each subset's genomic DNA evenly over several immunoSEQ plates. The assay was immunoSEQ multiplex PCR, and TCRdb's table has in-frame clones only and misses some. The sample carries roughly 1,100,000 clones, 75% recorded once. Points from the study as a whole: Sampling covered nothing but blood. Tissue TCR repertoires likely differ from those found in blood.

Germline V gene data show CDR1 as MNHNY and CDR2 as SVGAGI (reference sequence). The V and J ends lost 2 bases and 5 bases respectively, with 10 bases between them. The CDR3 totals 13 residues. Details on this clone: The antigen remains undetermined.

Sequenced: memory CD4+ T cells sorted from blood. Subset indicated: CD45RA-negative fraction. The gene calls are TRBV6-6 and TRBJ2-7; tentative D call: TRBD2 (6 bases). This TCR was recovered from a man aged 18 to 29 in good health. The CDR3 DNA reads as TGTGCCAGCAGTTACAATCGGGGGAACGAGCAGTACTTC. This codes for CASSYNRGNEQYF.